This paragraph reports one T cell receptor beta chain. Its antigen is as yet unknown. Method: immunoSEQ multiplex PCR; TCRdb's copy keeps in-frame clones and lacks some. The repertoire holds more than 1,200,000 clones, with around 98.5% as singletons. This record comes from a study of shared clonotypes between healthy human individuals. Study-level results: Memory subsets generally showed lower estimated richness than naive subsets. Roughly 4.7% was the fraction of naive CD4 clonotypes found shared across several donors.

Sequenced: naive CD4+ T cells sorted from blood. Noted subset: CD45RA+ positively selected. The origin of this receptor is a man aged 30 to 39 in good health.

CDR3 region: CASSLRLNNEQFF. The CDR3, as DNA: TGTGCCAGCAGCTTAAGACTGAACAATGAGCAGTTCTTC. The chain recombines TRBV7-6 with TRBJ2-1; D gene ambiguous. Looked up from germline, CDR1 is SGHVS and CDR2 is FNYEAQ. This CDR3 is built from 13 residues. The V and J ends lost 2 bases and 5 bases respectively, with 7 bases between them. Complete variable domain (other parts from reference TRBV7-6 and TRBJ2-1): GAGVSQSPRYKVTKRGQDVALRCDPISGHVSLYWYRQALGQGPEFLTYFNYEAQQDKSGLPNDRFSAERPEGSISTLTIQRTEQRDSAMYRCASSLRLNNEQFFGPGTRLTVL.